Sequencing of this T cell receptor beta chain was carried out in a study of T cell responses to AZD1222 COVID-19 vaccine. General study points: Donors were mostly white British, more females; clonal diversity possibly underestimated. CD4 TCRs associated with vaccination spanned spike, dominating at 160-218 and 743-854. The breadth and depth of Spike-specific TCRs increased once two AZD1222 doses had been given. Only a handful of AZD1222 recipients, roughly 6 in all, had baseline seropositivity.

V lost 5 bases, J lost 6 bases, and 11 bases lay in between. Germline CDR1 MDHEN, CDR2 SYDVKM. The CDR3 runs 13 residues. In regard to this clone: Antigen unknown.

The repertoire was sequenced with immunoSEQ multiplex PCR; TCRdb's copy has only in-frame clones and lacks some. This table holds roughly 150,000 clones, 85% to 95% found once. The sequences come from peripheral blood, collected on day 0 of AZD1222 vaccination. V gene TRBV28 combines with J gene TRBJ2-1; no clear D. The TCR originated in an adult in good health. CDR3 DNA sequence: TGTGCCAGCAGTCCCCTTTGGGGCAATGAGCAGTTCTTC. Protein: CASSPLWGNEQFF.